A selection of T cell receptor beta chains follows, all from one sample in a study of blood T cell repertoires in COVID-19. Profiling relied on immunoSEQ multiplex PCR, and the TCRdb table lists in-frame clones only, not all of them. The table records under 250,000 clones, over 80% of them present only once. The sample comprised peripheral blood. The receptor source for this set is a man aged 25-40 years who had recovered from COVID-19. Both conserved end residues are part of each CDR3. Fields, in order: J gene, CDR3 length, D gene, clone size, V gene, CDR3 protein, CDR3 DNA. The D gene is left open where the match is weak. The size field is filled for only some rows; it gives once, few, many or a size class.

j_call: TRBJ2-1
cdr3_length: 16
d_call: -
clone_size: -
v_call: TRBV7-9
cdr3_aa: CASSPVGRTTYNEQFF
cdr3_nt: TGTGCCAGCAGCCCAGTGGGCAGAACAACCTACAATGAGCAGTTCTTC

j_call: TRBJ2-3
cdr3_length: 18
d_call: -
clone_size: -
v_call: TRBV4-2
cdr3_aa: CASSQDGPGRWSTDTQYF
cdr3_nt: TGTGCCAGCAGCCAAGATGGCCCAGGGCGCTGGAGCACAGATACGCAGTATTTT

j_call: TRBJ2-1
cdr3_length: 14
d_call: -
clone_size: -
v_call: TRBV11-1
cdr3_aa: CASSDFYESNEQFF
cdr3_nt: TGTGCCAGCAGCGACTTCTACGAGAGCAATGAGCAGTTCTTC

j_call: TRBJ1-6
cdr3_length: 14
d_call: TRBD1
clone_size: -
v_call: TRBV4-1
cdr3_aa: CASSNRGLNSPLHF
cdr3_nt: TGCGCCAGCAGCAACAGGGGGCTGAATTCACCCCTCCACTTT

j_call: TRBJ2-5
cdr3_length: 16
d_call: TRBD2
clone_size: -
v_call: TRBV6-5
cdr3_aa: CASSYRMTSGGETQYF
cdr3_nt: TGTGCCAGCAGTTACCGAATGACTAGCGGGGGGGAGACCCAGTACTTC

j_call: TRBJ1-5
cdr3_length: 16
d_call: TRBD1
clone_size: -
v_call: TRBV18
cdr3_aa: CASSARTGNSNQPQHF
cdr3_nt: TGTGCCAGCTCAGCCCGGACAGGGAATAGCAATCAGCCCCAGCATTTT

j_call: TRBJ2-1
cdr3_length: 14
d_call: TRBD2
clone_size: -
v_call: TRBV19
cdr3_aa: CASRGGGALNEQFF
cdr3_nt: TGTGCCAGTAGGGGCGGGGGGGCCCTCAATGAGCAGTTCTTC

j_call: TRBJ1-2
cdr3_length: 14
d_call: -
clone_size: -
v_call: TRBV2
cdr3_aa: CASSDGIGPYGYTF
cdr3_nt: TGTGCCAGCAGTGACGGGATAGGGCCATATGGCTACACCTTC

j_call: TRBJ1-4
cdr3_length: 14
d_call: -
clone_size: -
v_call: TRBV7-8
cdr3_aa: CASSPSGAGEKLFF
cdr3_nt: TGTGCCAGCAGCCCGTCAGGGGCCGGAGAAAAACTGTTTTTT

j_call: TRBJ2-2
cdr3_length: 13
d_call: -
clone_size: -
v_call: TRBV5-1
cdr3_aa: CASMPVNTGELFF
cdr3_nt: TGCGCCAGCATGCCGGTGAACACCGGGGAGCTGTTTTTT

j_call: TRBJ1-1
cdr3_length: 16
d_call: TRBD1
clone_size: -
v_call: TRBV5-1
cdr3_aa: CASSFRQGDENTEAFF
cdr3_nt: TGCGCCAGCAGCTTCCGACAGGGGGATGAGAACACTGAAGCTTTCTTT

j_call: TRBJ1-2
cdr3_length: 13
d_call: TRBD1
clone_size: -
v_call: TRBV5-4
cdr3_aa: CASMRTGNYGYTF
cdr3_nt: TGTGCCAGCATGCGGACAGGCAACTATGGCTACACCTTC

j_call: TRBJ1-2
cdr3_length: 12
d_call: -
clone_size: few
v_call: TRBV12-3/TRBV12-4
cdr3_aa: CASTPRGSGYTF
cdr3_nt: TGTGCCAGCACCCCTAGGGGGAGCGGCTACACCTTC

j_call: TRBJ1-5
cdr3_length: 14
d_call: -
clone_size: -
v_call: TRBV3-1/TRBV3-2
cdr3_aa: CASSQDISNQPQHF
cdr3_nt: TGTGCCAGCAGCCAAGATATAAGCAATCAGCCCCAGCATTTT

j_call: TRBJ2-5
cdr3_length: 18
d_call: TRBD2
clone_size: -
v_call: TRBV5-4
cdr3_aa: CASSPTPAGGKLYETQYF
cdr3_nt: TGTGCCAGCAGCCCCACCCCAGCGGGGGGGAAATTATATGAGACCCAGTACTTC

j_call: TRBJ1-1
cdr3_length: 13
d_call: -
clone_size: -
v_call: TRBV6-5
cdr3_aa: CASSYGPSTEAFF
cdr3_nt: TGTGCCAGCAGTTACGGGCCATCCACTGAAGCTTTCTTT

j_call: TRBJ2-7
cdr3_length: 15
d_call: -
clone_size: -
v_call: TRBV11-2
cdr3_aa: CASSLGSDYAYEQYF
cdr3_nt: TGTGCCAGCAGCTTAGGGTCCGACTACGCCTACGAGCAGTACTTC

j_call: TRBJ2-2
cdr3_length: 15
d_call: -
clone_size: -
v_call: TRBV28
cdr3_aa: CASSLRQDDTGELFF
cdr3_nt: TGTGCCAGCAGTTTAAGACAGGATGATACCGGGGAGCTGTTTTTT

j_call: TRBJ1-2
cdr3_length: 15
d_call: -
clone_size: -
v_call: TRBV5-1
cdr3_aa: CASSLGRVGNYGYTF
cdr3_nt: TGCGCCAGCAGCTTGGGCAGGGTCGGGAACTATGGCTACACCTTC

j_call: TRBJ2-2
cdr3_length: 13
d_call: -
clone_size: -
v_call: TRBV27
cdr3_aa: CASGRGNTGELFF
cdr3_nt: TGTGCCAGCGGTAGGGGGAACACCGGGGAGCTGTTTTTT

j_call: TRBJ2-2
cdr3_length: 16
d_call: TRBD2
clone_size: -
v_call: TRBV5-4
cdr3_aa: CASSRGGAANTGELFF
cdr3_nt: TGTGCCAGCAGCCGGGGGGGCGCAGCGAACACCGGGGAGCTGTTTTTT

j_call: TRBJ2-1
cdr3_length: 12
d_call: TRBD2
clone_size: -
v_call: TRBV7-6
cdr3_aa: CASSFSGGEQFF
cdr3_nt: TGTGCCAGCAGCTTCTCGGGAGGAGAGCAGTTCTTC

j_call: TRBJ1-2
cdr3_length: 17
d_call: -
clone_size: once
v_call: TRBV5-1
cdr3_aa: CASSLERRGGQGYGYTF
cdr3_nt: TGCGCCAGCAGCTTGGAGCGCCGCGGTGGCCAGGGCTATGGCTACACCTTC

j_call: TRBJ1-1
cdr3_length: 15
d_call: TRBD1
clone_size: -
v_call: TRBV4-2
cdr3_aa: CASSPGTGENTEAFF
cdr3_nt: TGTGCCAGCAGCCCCGGGACAGGGGAGAACACTGAAGCTTTCTTT

j_call: TRBJ2-3
cdr3_length: 16
d_call: -
clone_size: -
v_call: TRBV7-2
cdr3_aa: CASSLGGVARTDTQYF
cdr3_nt: TGTGCCAGCAGCTTAGGGGGGGTGGCTCGCACAGATACGCAGTATTTT

j_call: TRBJ2-7
cdr3_length: 15
d_call: TRBD2
clone_size: few
v_call: TRBV4-1
cdr3_aa: CASSQVLAGDYEQYF
cdr3_nt: TGCGCCAGCAGCCAAGTATTAGCGGGGGACTACGAGCAGTACTTC

j_call: TRBJ2-2
cdr3_length: 18
d_call: TRBD1
clone_size: -
v_call: TRBV3-1/TRBV3-2
cdr3_aa: CASSRRQGGAKGTGELFF
cdr3_nt: TGTGCCAGCAGCCGCAGACAGGGGGGGGCCAAAGGGACCGGGGAGCTGTTTTTT

j_call: TRBJ2-5
cdr3_length: 13
d_call: -
clone_size: -
v_call: TRBV14
cdr3_aa: CASSQNQQETQYF
cdr3_nt: TGTGCCAGCAGCCAAAACCAGCAAGAGACCCAGTACTTC

j_call: TRBJ1-6
cdr3_length: 14
d_call: -
clone_size: once
v_call: TRBV5-1
cdr3_aa: CASSSWTENSPLHF
cdr3_nt: TGCGCCAGCAGCTCTTGGACAGAAAATTCACCCCTCCACTTT

j_call: TRBJ2-3
cdr3_length: 16
d_call: TRBD2
clone_size: many
v_call: TRBV9
cdr3_aa: CASSAYSGGAPDTQYF
cdr3_nt: TGTGCCAGCAGCGCCTATAGCGGGGGGGCACCAGATACGCAGTATTTT

j_call: TRBJ1-4
cdr3_length: 15
d_call: -
clone_size: -
v_call: TRBV7-9
cdr3_aa: CASSLGVGANEKLFF
cdr3_nt: TGTGCCAGCAGCTTAGGAGTAGGGGCTAATGAAAAACTGTTTTTT

j_call: TRBJ2-5
cdr3_length: 15
d_call: -
clone_size: -
v_call: TRBV3-1/TRBV3-2
cdr3_aa: CASSQVLDSYETQYF
cdr3_nt: TGTGCCAGCAGCCAAGTCCTTGACAGTTATGAGACCCAGTACTTC

j_call: TRBJ2-2
cdr3_length: 11
d_call: -
clone_size: once
v_call: TRBV5-6
cdr3_aa: CASTREGELFF
cdr3_nt: TGTGCCAGCACCCGCGAAGGGGAGCTGTTTTTT

j_call: TRBJ1-1
cdr3_length: 12
d_call: -
clone_size: -
v_call: TRBV6-2/TRBV6-3
cdr3_aa: CASSFQGTEAFF
cdr3_nt: TGTGCCAGCAGTTTCCAGGGAACTGAAGCTTTCTTT

j_call: TRBJ1-2
cdr3_length: 10
d_call: -
clone_size: many
v_call: TRBV29-1
cdr3_aa: CSVDSYGYTF
cdr3_nt: TGCAGCGTGGACAGCTATGGCTACACCTTC

j_call: TRBJ1-2
cdr3_length: 14
d_call: TRBD1
clone_size: -
v_call: TRBV19
cdr3_aa: CASSADRALLGYTF
cdr3_nt: TGTGCCAGTAGTGCCGACAGGGCCCTACTGGGCTACACCTTC

j_call: TRBJ2-2
cdr3_length: 16
d_call: -
clone_size: -
v_call: TRBV2
cdr3_aa: CASSGRVLGSSEELFF
cdr3_nt: TGTGCCAGCAGTGGGAGGGTCCTAGGGTCTTCCGAGGAGCTGTTTTTT

j_call: TRBJ2-1
cdr3_length: 14
d_call: -
clone_size: -
v_call: TRBV3-1/TRBV3-2
cdr3_aa: CASSQVAGRNEQFF
cdr3_nt: TGTGCCAGCAGCCAAGTTGCGGGCCGCAATGAGCAGTTCTTC

j_call: TRBJ1-5
cdr3_length: 13
d_call: -
clone_size: -
v_call: TRBV6-5
cdr3_aa: CASGHRFNQPQHF
cdr3_nt: TGTGCCAGCGGACACAGGTTTAATCAGCCCCAGCATTTT

j_call: TRBJ1-2
cdr3_length: 15
d_call: -
clone_size: -
v_call: TRBV18
cdr3_aa: CASSSKGDLDYGYTF
cdr3_nt: TGTGCCAGCTCCTCAAAGGGGGATCTGGACTATGGCTACACCTTC

j_call: TRBJ1-2
cdr3_length: 15
d_call: -
clone_size: -
v_call: TRBV19
cdr3_aa: CASSLFQGSSYGYTF
cdr3_nt: TGTGCCAGTAGTCTATTCCAGGGCAGCAGCTATGGCTACACCTTC

j_call: TRBJ1-4
cdr3_length: 16
d_call: TRBD1
clone_size: -
v_call: TRBV11-2
cdr3_aa: CASSLDRTGANEKLFF
cdr3_nt: TGTGCCAGCAGCTTAGATCGGACAGGGGCGAATGAAAAACTGTTTTTT

j_call: TRBJ2-2
cdr3_length: 17
d_call: TRBD1
clone_size: -
v_call: TRBV28
cdr3_aa: CASSPPWTGRNTGELFF
cdr3_nt: TGTGCCAGCAGTCCCCCATGGACAGGCCGGAACACCGGGGAGCTGTTTTTT

j_call: TRBJ1-3
cdr3_length: 15
d_call: TRBD1
clone_size: -
v_call: TRBV3-1/TRBV3-2
cdr3_aa: CASRGQGGSGNTIYF
cdr3_nt: TGTGCCAGCAGGGGACAGGGGGGCTCTGGAAACACCATATATTTT

j_call: TRBJ1-2
cdr3_length: 14
d_call: TRBD1
clone_size: few
v_call: TRBV5-1
cdr3_aa: CASSLARQGTGYTF
cdr3_nt: TGCGCCAGCAGCTTGGCGCGACAGGGTACGGGCTACACCTTC

j_call: TRBJ1-5
cdr3_length: 14
d_call: -
clone_size: -
v_call: TRBV27
cdr3_aa: CASSSQGSNQPQHF
cdr3_nt: TGTGCCAGCAGTTCTCAGGGTAGCAATCAGCCCCAGCATTTT

j_call: TRBJ2-6
cdr3_length: 15
d_call: -
clone_size: -
v_call: TRBV6-6
cdr3_aa: CASRKEGGGANVLTF
cdr3_nt: TGTGCCAGCAGAAAAGAAGGCGGAGGGGCCAACGTCCTGACTTTC

j_call: TRBJ2-2
cdr3_length: 16
d_call: TRBD2
clone_size: -
v_call: TRBV7-2
cdr3_aa: CASSSYGGANTGELFF
cdr3_nt: TGTGCCAGCAGCTCATACGGGGGGGCCAACACCGGGGAGCTGTTTTTT

j_call: TRBJ2-6
cdr3_length: 16
d_call: -
clone_size: -
v_call: TRBV18
cdr3_aa: CASSPQGLAGANVLTF
cdr3_nt: TGTGCCAGCTCACCACAGGGGTTGGCTGGGGCCAACGTCCTGACTTTC

j_call: TRBJ1-5
cdr3_length: 17
d_call: -
clone_size: -
v_call: TRBV6-2/TRBV6-3
cdr3_aa: CASSWGGRRDSNQPQHF
cdr3_nt: TGTGCCAGCAGTTGGGGAGGGAGACGGGATAGCAATCAGCCCCAGCATTTT

j_call: TRBJ2-5
cdr3_length: 14
d_call: TRBD1
clone_size: -
v_call: TRBV7-9
cdr3_aa: CASSQRQGRETQYF
cdr3_nt: TGTGCCAGCAGTCAGAGACAGGGAAGAGAGACCCAGTACTTC

j_call: TRBJ2-3
cdr3_length: 14
d_call: TRBD2
clone_size: -
v_call: TRBV10-3
cdr3_aa: CAITSGGSTDTQYF
cdr3_nt: TGTGCCATAACTAGCGGGGGCAGCACAGATACGCAGTATTTT

j_call: TRBJ1-1
cdr3_length: 14
d_call: -
clone_size: -
v_call: TRBV9
cdr3_aa: CASSPLRTTTEAFF
cdr3_nt: TGTGCCAGCAGCCCCCTGCGGACTACGACTGAAGCTTTCTTT